These T cell receptor beta chains were read from a single sample in a study of cytomegalovirus exposure and HLA in healthy donors. The protocol was immunoSEQ multiplex PCR, while the TCRdb copy is restricted to in-frame clones and leaves out a portion. Among 60,000 to 80,000 clones listed, just under 95% were seen once. Sequences were obtained from PBMCs. The source is a woman aged 18-29 years in good health and CMV-seropositive. The CDR3 runs from the conserved cysteine through the conserved F or W. D genes are given only for firm matches. The listing skips clone size in some rows; elsewhere it reads once, few, many or a size class.

TRBJ1-3	-	TRBV13	-	TGTGCCAGCAGCTTAGAGGGGGAGTCTGGAAACACCATATATTTT	CASSLEGESGNTIYF
TRBJ1-3	-	TRBV6-1	-	TGTGCCAGCAGTGAAGCTTTCCTGGGGCTACGCGCCATATATTTT	CASSEAFLGLRAIYF
TRBJ2-5	-	TRBV6-6	TRBD1	TGTGCCAGCAGTTACCGCGACAGGGTGGGAGAGACCCAGTACTTC	CASSYRDRVGETQYF
TRBJ2-7	-	TRBV19	-	TGTGCCAGTACCCCTCCCTACGAGCAGTACTTC	CASTPPYEQYF
TRBJ2-1	-	TRBV5-1	-	TGCGCCAGCAGGAAAAGACTAGAGAATACCAATGAGCAGTTCTTC	CASRKRLENTNEQFF
TRBJ1-1	once	TRBV4-1	TRBD1	TGCGCCAGCAGCCAAAAGGGGACAGGGAGGGACACTGAAGCTTTCTTT	CASSQKGTGRDTEAFF
TRBJ1-2	-	TRBV5-4	TRBD1	TGTGCCAGCAGCTTGGTCGGGACAGGGGGCGGTGGCTATGGCTACACCTTC	CASSLVGTGGGGYGYTF
TRBJ2-6	-	TRBV11-2	-	TGTGCCAGCAGCCGCCGTGGTGGGTCGGGTGGGGCCAACGTCCTGACTTTC	CASSRRGGSGGANVLTF
TRBJ2-3	medium-sized	TRBV6-1	-	TGTGCCAGCAGTGAAGCGCCCGGGAGCACAGATACGCAGTATTTT	CASSEAPGSTDTQYF
TRBJ1-1	-	TRBV2	TRBD1	TGTGCCAGCCGTATCGCCGGACAGGGAACCTTATCTGAAGCTTTCTTT	CASRIAGQGTLSEAFF
TRBJ1-1	-	TRBV6-5	-	TGTGCCAGCAGTTATGGGCGGAACACTGAAGCTTTCTTT	CASSYGRNTEAFF
TRBJ2-2	-	TRBV6-1	-	TGTGCCAGCGACCGGGGGAGAGTCGGGACCGGGGAGCTGTTTTTT	CASDRGRVGTGELFF
TRBJ2-1	-	TRBV27	TRBD2	TGTGCCAGCAGTTCAATTATAGCGGGAGGGCCCGACAATGAGCAGTTCTTC	CASSSIIAGGPDNEQFF
TRBJ2-5	-	TRBV7-9	-	TGTGCCAGCAGCCTCCTTCAAGAGACCCAGTACTTC	CASSLLQETQYF
TRBJ2-1	-	TRBV10-3	-	TGTGCCATCAGTGATAACTACAATGAGCAGTTCTTC	CAISDNYNEQFF
TRBJ2-2	-	TRBV28	-	TGTGCCAGCAGTCTCTCTACAGGGAACACCGGGGAGCTGTTTTTT	CASSLSTGNTGELFF
TRBJ1-3	-	TRBV19	-	TGTGCCAGTACCCCAGGGGCAGCTGGAAACACCATATATTTT	CASTPGAAGNTIYF
TRBJ2-3	-	TRBV10-2	-	TGCGCCAGCTGTATTAGCGGCAGCACAGATACGCAGTATTTT	CASCISGSTDTQYF
TRBJ2-4	-	TRBV7-2	TRBD1	TGTGCCAGCAGCTCCCTCAGGGGGCGCTGGCAAAACATTCAGTACTTC	CASSSLRGRWQNIQYF
TRBJ2-6	-	TRBV11-2	TRBD1	TGTGCCAGCAGCTACCCTACAGGGGATGGCTCTGGGGCCAACGTCCTGACTTTC	CASSYPTGDGSGANVLTF
TRBJ1-1	-	TRBV7-9	-	TGTGCCAGCAGCTCCCGATATACTCCCACTGAAGCTTTCTTT	CASSSRYTPTEAFF
TRBJ1-2	-	TRBV19	-	TGTGCCAGTAGTCCGACAGTCTACTATGGCTACACCTTC	CASSPTVYYGYTF
TRBJ1-2	-	TRBV5-5	-	TGTGCCAGCAGCTTGATGTATTACAGACCGTACTATGGCTACACCTTC	CASSLMYYRPYYGYTF
TRBJ2-3	-	TRBV2	TRBD2	TGTGCCAGCAGTGAATTAGCTAGCGGGAGAACAGATACGCAGTATTTT	CASSELASGRTDTQYF
TRBJ2-6	-	TRBV28	-	TGTGCCAGCAGTTTTGCGGGTGGCTCTGGGGCCAACGTCCTGACTTTC	CASSFAGGSGANVLTF
TRBJ1-6	-	TRBV14	-	TGTGCCAGCAGCGACGGGTTGGGGCCTAGATCACCCCTCCACTTT	CASSDGLGPRSPLHF
TRBJ1-1	-	TRBV19	TRBD1	TGTGCCAGTAGTATGAGGTCGGTAGGGGGCTTGGCTGAAGCTTTCTTT	CASSMRSVGGLAEAFF
TRBJ1-4	-	TRBV15	-	TGTGCCACCAGCAGAGATCAGGGGAGGGATGAAAAACTGTTTTTT	CATSRDQGRDEKLFF
TRBJ2-7	-	TRBV11-2	TRBD1	TGTGCCAGCAGCTCCTCCCGGGACAGAACCTACGAGCAGTACTTC	CASSSSRDRTYEQYF
TRBJ2-3	-	TRBV6-5	TRBD2	TGTGCCAGCAGTTACAGCGGGGCACCTAGCACAGATACGCAGTATTTT	CASSYSGAPSTDTQYF
TRBJ1-3	-	TRBV7-9	-	TGTGCCAGCAGCAGGAGGGGGGGAATATCTGGAAACACCATATATTTT	CASSRRGGISGNTIYF
TRBJ1-1	-	TRBV6-1	-	TGTGCCAGCAGCACCTTAGGACTCAACACTGAAGCTTTCTTT	CASSTLGLNTEAFF
TRBJ2-7	once	TRBV6-1	-	TGTGCCAGCAGTGACTTCCGTCCTATCGCGCACGAGCAGTACTTC	CASSDFRPIAHEQYF
TRBJ2-7	-	TRBV7-9	TRBD2	TGTGCCAGCAGCTTAGCAGGCGGTAGCGGGAGTCTTGGACTCGAGCAGTACTTC	CASSLAGGSGSLGLEQYF
TRBJ2-3	-	TRBV6-1	TRBD1	TGTGCCAGCAGATCGGACAGGTTAAGCACAGATACGCAGTATTTT	CASRSDRLSTDTQYF
TRBJ1-3	-	TRBV28	-	TGTGCCAGCGGTGGGACTGCTGGAAACACCATATATTTT	CASGGTAGNTIYF
TRBJ2-2	-	TRBV19	-	TGTGCCAGTAGTATCCGAGCGAACACCGGGGAGCTGTTTTTT	CASSIRANTGELFF
TRBJ2-1	-	TRBV6-6	TRBD2	TGTGCCAGCACCTACCGCGGCGGACTAGCGGACAATGAGCAGTTCTTC	CASTYRGGLADNEQFF
TRBJ2-1	-	TRBV19	TRBD1	TGTGCCAGTAGTCCTCGACAGGGGCAACTGTTCTTC	CASSPRQGQLFF
TRBJ2-5	-	TRBV7-8	TRBD1	TGTGCCAGCAGCTTACCGGGACAGGGGGCGCCCCAAGAGACCCAGTACTTC	CASSLPGQGAPQETQYF
TRBJ2-7	-	TRBV9	TRBD1	TGTGCCAGCAGCGTGGGACAGGCCCCCTACGAGCAGTACTTC	CASSVGQAPYEQYF
TRBJ2-3	-	TRBV2	-	TGTGCCAGCAGTGCCCCGGGAGCATTTTCAGATACGCAGTATTTT	CASSAPGAFSDTQYF
TRBJ1-2	-	TRBV6-5	-	TGTGCCAGCAGTTACTTAGGTCGGGGAGCTCGCTACACCTTC	CASSYLGRGARYTF
TRBJ2-7	-	TRBV19	-	TGTGCCAGTAGTAGCAAAAAGGGGGACGAGCAGTACTTC	CASSSKKGDEQYF
TRBJ1-6	-	TRBV11-2	-	TGTGCCAGCAGCTTAGAACGGAATTCACCCCTCCACTTT	CASSLERNSPLHF
TRBJ2-7	-	TRBV6-6	-	TGTGCCAGCAGTTGGGACAAGGGAATCTCCTACGAGCAGTACTTC	CASSWDKGISYEQYF
TRBJ2-3	-	TRBV6-1	-	TGTGCCAGCACTCGGGACTGGCGGGCAGATACGCAGTATTTT	CASTRDWRADTQYF
TRBJ1-3	-	TRBV29-1	-	TGCAGCGTTGAAGATCGTGCGGGTTCCAGAAACACCATATATTTT	CSVEDRAGSRNTIYF
TRBJ1-1	-	TRBV5-1	-	TGCGCCAGCAGCTCGACAACTTGGGACACTGAAGCTTTCTTT	CASSSTTWDTEAFF
TRBJ1-1	-	TRBV5-1	-	TGCGCCAGCAGCTTGGAGCGGGGCACTGAAGCTTTCTTT	CASSLERGTEAFF
TRBJ2-3	-	TRBV5-6	-	TGTGCCAGCAGCTTGGGCAGGGGTAGTGGCACAGATACGCAGTATTTT	CASSLGRGSGTDTQYF
TRBJ2-7	-	TRBV11-2	-	TGTGCCAGCAGCTTAGAAAATGCCGGAGGGGGCGTCTACGAGCAGTACTTC	CASSLENAGGGVYEQYF
TRBJ2-1	-	TRBV28	-	TGTGCCAGCAGTTATACCTACAATGAGCAGTTCTTC	CASSYTYNEQFF
TRBJ2-2	few	TRBV11-2	TRBD2	TGTGCCAGCAGCGGAGGGACTAGCGGGAGACGGTTAGTGGCCGGGGAGCTGTTTTTT	CASSGGTSGRRLVAGELFF
TRBJ2-7	-	TRBV7-2	TRBD2	TGTGCCAGCAGCCCTGGACTAGCGGAGACTCTCGAGCAGTACTTC	CASSPGLAETLEQYF